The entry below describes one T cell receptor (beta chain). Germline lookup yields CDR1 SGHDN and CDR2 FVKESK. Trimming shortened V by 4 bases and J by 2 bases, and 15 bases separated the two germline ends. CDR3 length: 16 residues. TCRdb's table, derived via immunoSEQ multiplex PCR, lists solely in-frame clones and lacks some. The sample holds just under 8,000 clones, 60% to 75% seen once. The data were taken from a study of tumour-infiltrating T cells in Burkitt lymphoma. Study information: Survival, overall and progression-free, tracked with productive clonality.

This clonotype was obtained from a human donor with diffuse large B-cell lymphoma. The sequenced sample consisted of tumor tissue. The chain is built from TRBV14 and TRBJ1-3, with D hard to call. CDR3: CASSLLDGSAGNTIYF. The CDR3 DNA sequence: TGTGCCAGCAGCCTACTCGACGGGTCCGCTGGAAACACCATATATTTT.